These T cell receptor beta chains were read from a single sample in a study of T cell repertoires in cytomegalovirus infection. Each CDR3 protein gets one entry after TCRdb re-called the reads with MiXCR. The sample has over 150,000 distinct CDR3 sequences; 17% are singletons. Sequencing input: CD8+ T cells from PBMCs. The receptors stem from a human donor in good health (CMV status not recorded). Some clones in this sample may be carry-over from other donors' samples. CDR3s include the opening cysteine and the closing phenylalanine or tryptophan. Fields, in order: clone size, D gene, V gene, J gene, CDR3 protein, CDR3 DNA. A D gene is named only where the DNA matches it firmly. The size of a clone is reported for some rows only, either as once, few or many, or as a class for expanded clones.

clone_size: few
d_call: -
v_call: TRBV24-1
j_call: TRBJ2-3
cdr3_aa: CATSDRTEDTQYF
cdr3_nt: TGTGCCACCAGTGATAGGACTGAAGATACGCAGTATTTT

clone_size: -
d_call: -
v_call: TRBV28
j_call: TRBJ1-2
cdr3_aa: CASSFTGAANYGYTF
cdr3_nt: TGTGCCAGCAGTTTTACAGGCGCAGCTAACTATGGCTACACCTTC

clone_size: -
d_call: -
v_call: TRBV13
j_call: TRBJ2-7
cdr3_aa: CASSLGEGEQYF
cdr3_nt: TGTGCCAGCAGCCTGGGGGAAGGCGAGCAGTACTTC

clone_size: few
d_call: -
v_call: TRBV25-1
j_call: TRBJ1-3
cdr3_aa: CASSEPGFDGNTIYF
cdr3_nt: TGTGCCAGCAGTGAACCAGGGTTCGACGGAAACACCATATATTTT

clone_size: -
d_call: -
v_call: TRBV7-8
j_call: TRBJ1-4
cdr3_aa: CASSQGLSNEKLFF
cdr3_nt: TGTGCCAGCAGCCAGGGACTTTCTAATGAAAAACTGTTTTTT

clone_size: -
d_call: TRBD2
v_call: TRBV29-1
j_call: TRBJ2-1
cdr3_aa: CSGRLAGGPNEQFF
cdr3_nt: TGCAGCGGGAGACTAGCGGGGGGGCCGAATGAGCAGTTCTTC

clone_size: -
d_call: -
v_call: TRBV7-3
j_call: TRBJ2-2
cdr3_aa: CARVSLCQQLKTPYTVGTGELFF
cdr3_nt: -

clone_size: few
d_call: TRBD2
v_call: TRBV7-2
j_call: TRBJ2-7
cdr3_aa: CASSKERGAIYEQYF
cdr3_nt: TGTGCCAGCAGCAAAGAGCGGGGGGCTATCTACGAGCAGTACTTC

clone_size: -
d_call: -
v_call: TRBV20-1
j_call: TRBJ2-5
cdr3_aa: CSARGPTEHQETQYF
cdr3_nt: TGCAGTGCTAGAGGTCCGACAGAGCACCAAGAGACCCAGTACTTC

clone_size: few
d_call: TRBD1
v_call: TRBV7-9
j_call: TRBJ1-2
cdr3_aa: CASSLGTGFLDGYTF
cdr3_nt: TGTGCCAGCAGCCTGGGGACAGGGTTCTTGGATGGCTACACCTTC

clone_size: few
d_call: -
v_call: TRBV7-8
j_call: TRBJ2-3
cdr3_aa: CATAGGTPTDTQYF
cdr3_nt: TGTGCCACCGCGGGCGGGACCCCTACAGATACGCAGTATTTT

clone_size: few
d_call: -
v_call: TRBV20-1
j_call: TRBJ2-7
cdr3_aa: CSARDSEAGYAYEQYF
cdr3_nt: TGCAGTGCTAGAGATTCAGAGGCGGGTTACGCCTACGAGCAGTACTTC

clone_size: few
d_call: -
v_call: TRBV7-9
j_call: TRBJ2-2
cdr3_aa: CASSPRDGNTGELFF
cdr3_nt: TGTGCCAGCAGCCCCCGGGACGGGAACACCGGGGAGCTGTTTTTT

clone_size: many
d_call: -
v_call: TRBV7-8
j_call: TRBJ2-6
cdr3_aa: CASIGGPNSGANVLTF
cdr3_nt: TGTGCCAGCATCGGGGGACCGAACTCTGGGGCCAACGTCCTGACTTTC

clone_size: -
d_call: TRBD2
v_call: TRBV29-1
j_call: TRBJ2-1
cdr3_aa: CSVEPFLAGNRNEQFF
cdr3_nt: TGCAGCGTGGAACCTTTCCTAGCGGGGAACAGAAATGAGCAGTTCTTC

clone_size: -
d_call: TRBD1
v_call: TRBV28
j_call: TRBJ1-5
cdr3_aa: CASSSGQSGQPQHF
cdr3_nt: TGTGCCAGCAGTTCGGGACAGAGCGGTCAGCCCCAGCATTTT

clone_size: -
d_call: -
v_call: TRBV4-1
j_call: TRBJ1-5
cdr3_aa: CASSRVFPQGRQPQHF
cdr3_nt: TGCGCCAGCAGTCGGGTCTTCCCCCAGGGGCGGCAGCCCCAGCATTTT

clone_size: few
d_call: -
v_call: TRBV27
j_call: TRBJ2-7
cdr3_aa: CASSSSLGDSGFYEQYF
cdr3_nt: -

clone_size: -
d_call: -
v_call: TRBV20-1
j_call: TRBJ2-2
cdr3_aa: CSARETVAANTGELFF
cdr3_nt: TGCAGTGCTAGAGAAACAGTCGCAGCGAACACCGGGGAGCTGTTTTTT

clone_size: few
d_call: TRBD1
v_call: TRBV28
j_call: TRBJ2-7
cdr3_aa: CASINRGRDEQYF
cdr3_nt: TGTGCCAGCATAAACAGGGGGCGGGACGAGCAGTACTTC

clone_size: few
d_call: -
v_call: TRBV12-5
j_call: TRBJ2-2
cdr3_aa: CATRGGGTGELFF
cdr3_nt: TGTGCCACGAGGGGGGGGGGCACCGGGGAGCTGTTTTTT

clone_size: few
d_call: -
v_call: TRBV27
j_call: TRBJ1-1
cdr3_aa: CASSFEPTNTEAFF
cdr3_nt: TGTGCCAGCAGTTTCGAGCCGACCAACACTGAAGCTTTCTTT

clone_size: few
d_call: -
v_call: TRBV12-3/TRBV12-4
j_call: TRBJ1-2
cdr3_aa: CASSPQSWGNYGYTF
cdr3_nt: TGTGCCAGCAGTCCCCAATCGTGGGGAAACTATGGCTACACCTTC

clone_size: -
d_call: -
v_call: TRBV10-3
j_call: TRBJ1-1
cdr3_aa: CAISETYNGGRGTEAFF
cdr3_nt: TGTGCCATCAGTGAGACTTACAACGGCGGGAGAGGCACTGAAGCTTTCTTT

clone_size: few
d_call: -
v_call: TRBV12-3/TRBV12-4
j_call: TRBJ1-2
cdr3_aa: CASSLALTHGYTF
cdr3_nt: TGTGCCAGCAGTTTAGCCCTGACCCATGGCTACACCTTC

clone_size: -
d_call: -
v_call: TRBV7-2
j_call: TRBJ2-6
cdr3_aa: CASSFGSMGAGANVLTF
cdr3_nt: TGTGCCAGCAGCTTCGGATCTATGGGGGCTGGGGCCAACGTCCTGACTTTC

clone_size: few
d_call: TRBD2
v_call: TRBV7-9
j_call: TRBJ2-7
cdr3_aa: CASSQMETGLARGEQYF
cdr3_nt: TGTGCCAGCAGCCAAATGGAGACAGGACTAGCGCGGGGGGAGCAGTACTTC

clone_size: -
d_call: -
v_call: TRBV5-6
j_call: TRBJ1-1
cdr3_aa: CASSLRQAEAFF
cdr3_nt: TGTGCCAGCAGCTTGAGGCAGGCTGAAGCTTTCTTT

clone_size: -
d_call: -
v_call: TRBV6-1
j_call: TRBJ1-1
cdr3_aa: CASSEMEGFTEAFF
cdr3_nt: TGTGCCAGCAGTGAAATGGAAGGGTTTACTGAAGCTTTCTTT

clone_size: many
d_call: TRBD2
v_call: TRBV7-2
j_call: TRBJ2-1
cdr3_aa: CASSLRTSNNEQFF
cdr3_nt: TGTGCCAGCAGCCTAAGGACTAGCAACAATGAGCAGTTCTTC

clone_size: -
d_call: TRBD2
v_call: TRBV7-2
j_call: TRBJ2-5
cdr3_aa: CASSSWTSGGARETQYF
cdr3_nt: TGTGCCAGCAGCTCTTGGACTAGCGGGGGGGCCCGGGAGACCCAGTACTTC

clone_size: -
d_call: -
v_call: TRBV19
j_call: TRBJ2-3
cdr3_aa: CASSWGGRGTDTQYF
cdr3_nt: TGTGCCAGTAGCTGGGGGGGCCGTGGGACAGATACGCAGTATTTT

clone_size: -
d_call: -
v_call: TRBV4-3
j_call: TRBJ1-2
cdr3_aa: CASSQGTENYGYTF
cdr3_nt: TGCGCCAGCAGCCAAGGGACAGAGAACTATGGCTACACCTTC

clone_size: -
d_call: TRBD1
v_call: TRBV28
j_call: TRBJ1-4
cdr3_aa: CASSLATGTAATNEKLFF
cdr3_nt: TGTGCCAGCAGTTTAGCAACCGGGACAGCAGCAACTAATGAAAAACTGTTTTTT

clone_size: -
d_call: -
v_call: TRBV7-6
j_call: TRBJ1-1
cdr3_aa: CASSLPGTVNTEAFF
cdr3_nt: TGTGCCAGCAGCTTACCCGGGACGGTGAACACTGAAGCTTTCTTT

clone_size: -
d_call: -
v_call: TRBV25-1
j_call: TRBJ1-2
cdr3_aa: CASRRADGYTF
cdr3_nt: TGTGCCAGCAGGAGGGCGGATGGCTACACCTTC

clone_size: few
d_call: TRBD1
v_call: TRBV7-2
j_call: TRBJ1-1
cdr3_aa: CASSVQGVGTEAFF
cdr3_nt: TGTGCCAGCAGCGTCCAGGGGGTGGGCACTGAAGCTTTCTTT

clone_size: few
d_call: -
v_call: TRBV7-9
j_call: TRBJ2-6
cdr3_aa: CASPRSSGANVLTF
cdr3_nt: TGTGCCAGCCCTAGGAGCTCTGGGGCCAACGTCCTGACTTTC

clone_size: few
d_call: TRBD1
v_call: TRBV29-1
j_call: TRBJ2-7
cdr3_aa: CSVETGGDYEQYF
cdr3_nt: TGCAGCGTTGAGACAGGGGGGGACTACGAGCAGTACTTC

clone_size: -
d_call: -
v_call: TRBV27
j_call: TRBJ2-7
cdr3_aa: CASSLGASYEQYF
cdr3_nt: TGTGCCAGCAGTTTGGGAGCCTCCTACGAGCAGTACTTC

clone_size: -
d_call: -
v_call: TRBV7-8
j_call: TRBJ2-4
cdr3_aa: CASSSRPGADKNIQYF
cdr3_nt: TGTGCCAGCAGCTCCCGGCCCGGGGCTGACAAAAACATTCAGTACTTC

clone_size: few
d_call: TRBD2
v_call: TRBV12-3/TRBV12-4
j_call: TRBJ2-1
cdr3_aa: CASSLRGLAVNEQFF
cdr3_nt: TGTGCCAGCAGCCTCCGGGGACTAGCGGTCAATGAGCAGTTCTTC

clone_size: few
d_call: -
v_call: TRBV4-1
j_call: TRBJ2-6
cdr3_aa: CASSQDSGANVLTF
cdr3_nt: TGCGCCAGCAGCCAAGACTCTGGGGCCAACGTCCTGACTTTC

clone_size: -
d_call: -
v_call: TRBV6-2/TRBV6-3
j_call: TRBJ2-1
cdr3_aa: CASSYSSGGPYNEQFF
cdr3_nt: TGTGCCAGCAGTTACTCGTCAGGGGGGCCCTACAATGAGCAGTTCTTC

clone_size: few
d_call: TRBD1
v_call: TRBV5-1
j_call: TRBJ1-1
cdr3_aa: CASSQGGIVGQGYTEAFF
cdr3_nt: TGCGCCAGCAGCCAAGGAGGAATTGTGGGACAGGGGTACACTGAAGCTTTCTTT

clone_size: -
d_call: -
v_call: TRBV7-8
j_call: TRBJ1-1
cdr3_aa: CASSFGAGWTEAFF
cdr3_nt: TGTGCCAGCAGCTTTGGGGCGGGCTGGACTGAAGCTTTCTTT

clone_size: few
d_call: TRBD1
v_call: TRBV19
j_call: TRBJ2-2
cdr3_aa: CASSMGDRVIYTGELFF
cdr3_nt: TGTGCCAGTAGTATGGGGGACAGGGTTATCTACACCGGGGAGCTGTTTTTT

clone_size: -
d_call: -
v_call: TRBV29-1
j_call: TRBJ1-5
cdr3_aa: CSVELGPGIGGNQPQHF
cdr3_nt: TGCAGCGTTGAATTGGGACCAGGGATAGGTGGCAATCAGCCCCAGCATTTT

clone_size: few
d_call: TRBD2
v_call: TRBV7-9
j_call: TRBJ2-3
cdr3_aa: CASSSTSGGSTDTQYF
cdr3_nt: TGTGCCAGCAGCTCCACTAGCGGGGGCTCCACAGATACGCAGTATTTT

clone_size: -
d_call: TRBD2
v_call: TRBV12-3/TRBV12-4
j_call: TRBJ2-1
cdr3_aa: CASSFSGVDEQFF
cdr3_nt: TGTGCCAGCAGTTTCAGCGGGGTCGATGAGCAGTTCTTC